The entry that follows covers one T cell receptor beta chain sequence. The data were obtained in a study of T cell changes during pregnancy in multiple sclerosis. The method was immunoSEQ multiplex PCR; TCRdb's version includes in-frame clones alone and lacks a portion of them. The sample records approximately 130,000 clones, about 94% being singletons. The CDR3 spans 15 residues. The germline V gene encodes CDR1 LGHNA and CDR2 YNFKEQ. V was trimmed by 7 bases and J by 2 bases, leaving 17 bases between them. The rearrangement uses TRBV4-2 and TRBJ1-2; D possibly corresponds to TRBD1 (5 bases). This receptor was identified in a female donor with multiple sclerosis, enrolled in a pregnancy study. The sample in question was peripheral blood, obtained before pregnancy. The CDR3 nucleotides are TGTGCCAGCACCCCTGGGGGGACGGGGAACTATGGCTACACCTTC. Protein sequence: CASTPGGTGNYGYTF.